These 11 T cell receptor beta chains were sequenced from one sample in a study of regulatory T cells in long-lasting Graves disease (dated by TCRdb to the early 2020s). This sample's time point label indicates: newly diagnosed GD, antithyroid drugs for less than 3 months. For both TCR sequencing and RNA sequencing, RNA was extracted from PBMCs in TRIzol. Receptor amplification or capture employed multiplex PCR. The instrument given in TCRdb is Illumina HiSeq 4000. iRepertoire HTBI primers and Arm-PCR amplification of CDR3 regions were used to construct TCR beta libraries. TCRdb trimmed public reads at Q25 via fastp, called clones via MiXCR and kept in-frame beta chains. Each record represents a unique CDR3 protein, reported with the most common genes and DNA among its rows. For this sample there are about 560,000 distinct CDR3 sequences; about 16% appear just once. Of the sample, approximately 12% falls within the top ten clones.

This sample was also put to use in a study of T cells in Graves' hyperthyroidism and ophthalmopathy.

The source material was peripheral blood mononuclear cells (PBMCs), sampled at new diagnosis, from a patient treated with antithyroid drugs. The receptor source for this set is a young man with Graves disease. Donor details come from another sample of the same person, matched by shared clones.

This clonotype showed up many times. The chain has TRBV30 and TRBJ2-7; no clear D gene. Germline V CDR1 and CDR2: GTSNPN, SVGIG (reference sequence). The V gene lost 0 bases and the J gene lost 3 bases, with 12 bases spanning the gap. CDR3 length: 14 amino acids. CDR3 DNA sequence: TGTGCCTGGAGTGTAGGGCCCCCATTCTACGAGCAGTACTTC. This sequence encodes CAWSVGPPFYEQYF.

This clonotype was detected ten times or more. The V gene is TRBV11-1, the J gene TRBJ2-7, with TRBD2 identical over 15 bases. The CDR3 length is 14 residues. Germline V gene sequence: CDR1 SGHAT, CDR2 FQDESV (reference sequence). V trimming: 5 bases; J trimming: 8 bases; junction bases outside the gene matches: 4. CDR3 loop: CASSIGTSGRKQYF. DNA of the CDR3: TGTGCCAGCAGCATTGGGACTAGCGGGAGGAAGCAGTACTTC.

This clonotype was counted between two and nine times. The gene calls are TRBV7-9 and TRBJ2-7; D may be TRBD1 or TRBD2 (6 bases each). The germline CDR1 and CDR2 sequences are SEHNR and FQNEAQ (reference sequence). There are 15 residues in the CDR3. Trimming removed 5 bases from V and 2 bases from J, with 16 bases in between. The CDR3 region has the DNA TGTGCCAGCAGCCGGGATGGGGGGACAACCTACGAGCAGTACTTC. Residues: CASSRDGGTTYEQYF. The complete variable domain, with remaining parts taken from reference TRBV7-9 and TRBJ2-7, reads DTGVSQNPRHKITKRGQNVTFRCDPISEHNRLYWYRQTLGQGPEFLTYFQNEAQLEKSRLLSDRFSAERPKGSFSTLEIQRTEQGDSAMYLCASSRDGGTTYEQYFGPGTRLTVT.

CDR3 amino acids: CASRLRSGRDEQYF. The CDR3 nucleotides read TGTGCCAGCAGGTTAAGATCGGGGAGGGACGAGCAGTACTTC. The J gene is TRBJ2-7, the V gene TRBV6-1; TRBD2 matches at 7 bases. Germline CDR1 reads MNHNS; CDR2 reads SASEGT. This CDR3 has 14 amino acids. The J segment lost 5 bases and the V segment lost 6 bases, leaving 10 bases of the junction unmatched.

This clonotype was seen ten or more times. V usage is TRBV6-5 and J usage is TRBJ2-7, with no clear D. The CDR3 runs to 16 residues. The V and J ends lost 2 bases and 0 bases respectively, with 14 bases between them. The germline CDR1 and CDR2 sequences are MNHEY and SVGAGI. DNA for the CDR3: TGTGCCAGCAGTTACGGTCCCCCAACGGACTCCTACGAGCAGTACTTC. Its translation: CASSYGPPTDSYEQYF.

This clonotype was seen many times. This sequence joins TRBV10-3 and TRBJ2-7; TRBD1 aligns across 9 bases. CDR3 size: 14 residues. From germline, CDR1 is ENHRY and CDR2 SYGVKD. V lost 11 bases, J lost 7 bases, and 15 bases stayed unmatched. CDR3 residues: CAGNRDREVEEQYF. CDR3 nucleotide sequence: TGTGCCGGGAACCGGGACAGGGAGGTGGAGGAGCAGTACTTC.

The count of this clonotype is one. Given a much more abundant clone one base away, this may be a read error. V usage is TRBV6-1 and J usage is TRBJ2-5; D not certain. The germline V and J ends were trimmed by 6 bases and 6 bases, with 20 bases remaining between them. CDR1 is MNHNS, CDR2 SASEGT, per germline. The CDR3 sequence is 15 residues long. CDR3 residues: CASSQFDLGPKTQYF. CDR3 nucleotide sequence: TGTGCCAGCAGCCAGTTCGACCTTGGGCCGAAGACCCAGTACTTC.

This clonotype has just a few counts. V and J are TRBV6-2 or TRBV6-3 and TRBJ2-6; TRBD1 matches at 8 bases. The CDR3 spans 15 residues. V dropped 7 bases and J dropped 4; count of bases not matched to a gene: 6. Germline lookup yields CDR1 MNHEY and CDR2 SVGEGT. CDR3 nucleotide sequence: TGTGCCAGCACCTCCAGGGGGCGAGGGGCCAACGTCCTGACTTTC. As protein: CASTSRGRGANVLTF.

The rearrangement links TRBV4-1 to TRBJ1-1; D uncertain. Trimming pared 4 bases from V and 1 base from J, leaving 10 bases between. The germline V gene encodes CDR1 MGHRA and CDR2 YSYEKL. This CDR3 has 14 residues. Here the CDR3 DNA reads TGCGCCAGCAGCCTTTGGAGACAGAACACTGAAGCTTTCTTT. Protein product: CASSLWRQNTEAFF.

This clonotype was found a few times. CDR3 sequence reads: CASSLLGEALNTEAFF. As DNA, the CDR3 is TGTGCCAGCAGTTTATTGGGCGAGGCCTTGAACACTGAAGCTTTCTTT. This chain links TRBV28 with TRBJ1-1; D is unclear. The germline V and J ends were trimmed by 1 base and 0 bases, with 12 bases remaining between them. This CDR3 is 16 amino acids long. The germline V gene encodes CDR1 MDHEN and CDR2 SYDVKM.

The rearrangement joins TRBV20-1 to TRBJ1-5; no reliable D call. Germline CDR1 DFQATT, CDR2 SNEGSKA (reference sequence). The germline V and J ends were trimmed by 0 bases and 3 bases, with 12 bases remaining between them. The CDR3 covers 15 residues. The CDR3: CSARDVSGANQPQHF. The CDR3 region has the DNA TGCAGTGCTAGAGATGTGAGTGGTGCCAATCAGCCCCAGCATTTT.